This record looks at one T cell receptor (beta chain) sequence and its context. These data originate in a study of blood T cell repertoires in COVID-19. Profiled with immunoSEQ multiplex PCR; TCRdb holds only in-frame clones, not every one. The table includes some 340,000 clones, roughly 87% detected once. The CDR3 runs 15 residues. Germline V CDR1 and CDR2: LNHNV, YYDKDF (reference sequence). V was cut by 5 bases and J by 4 bases, with 15 bases left in between. Cohort allocation depended upon clinical history that participants reported. Sequenced sample: PBMCs or T cells enriched from blood (not recorded which). This receptor was obtained from a woman in her forties or fifties who had recovered from COVID-19. This rearrangement joins TRBV15 to TRBJ1-3; D ambiguous. Written as DNA, the CDR3 is TGTGCCACCAGCCCTACCCACTATCCGGGAAACACCATATATTTT. Residues: CATSPTHYPGNTIYF.